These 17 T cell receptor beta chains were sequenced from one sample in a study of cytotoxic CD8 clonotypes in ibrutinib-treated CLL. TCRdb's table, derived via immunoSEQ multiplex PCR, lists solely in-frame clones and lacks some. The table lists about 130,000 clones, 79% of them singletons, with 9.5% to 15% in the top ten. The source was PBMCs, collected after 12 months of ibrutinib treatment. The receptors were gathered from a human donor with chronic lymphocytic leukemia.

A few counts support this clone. This CDR3 is CASKAAALSDTQYF. The CDR3 region has the DNA TGTGCCAGCAAGGCGGCCGCACTATCAGATACGCAGTATTTT. The chain links TRBV6-6 to TRBJ2-3; no reliable D call. The V end lost 7 bases, the J end lost 4 bases, and 15 bases lay between the germline ends. This CDR3 has 14 residues. In germline, CDR1 is MNHNY, CDR2 SVGAGI (reference sequence).

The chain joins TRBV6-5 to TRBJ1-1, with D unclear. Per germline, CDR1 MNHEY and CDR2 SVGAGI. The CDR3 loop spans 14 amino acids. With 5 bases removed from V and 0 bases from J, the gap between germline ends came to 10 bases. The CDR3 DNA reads TGTGCCAGCAGTGGCGACTTGATGAACACTGAAGCTTTCTTT. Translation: CASSGDLMNTEAFF.

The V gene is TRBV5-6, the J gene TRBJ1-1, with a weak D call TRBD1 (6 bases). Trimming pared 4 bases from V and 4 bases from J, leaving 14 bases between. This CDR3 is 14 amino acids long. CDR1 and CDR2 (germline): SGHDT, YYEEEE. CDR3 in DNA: TGTGCCAGCAGCGGTACAGGGAAGCTCACTGAAGCTTTCTTT. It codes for CASSGTGKLTEAFF.

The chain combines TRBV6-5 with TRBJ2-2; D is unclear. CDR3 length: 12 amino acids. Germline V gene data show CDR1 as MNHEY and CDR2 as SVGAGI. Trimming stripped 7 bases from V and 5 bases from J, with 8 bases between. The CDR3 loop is CASTPDTGELFF. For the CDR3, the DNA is TGTGCCAGCACTCCAGATACCGGGGAGCTGTTTTTT.

Written as DNA, the CDR3 is TGTGCCAGCAGTGAAACAGTCAATTACGAGCAGTACTTC. Translated: CASSETVNYEQYF. The chain is built from TRBV6-1 and TRBJ2-7; D uncertain. V was pared by 2 bases and J by 4 bases, with 9 bases between. Germline-derived CDR1 and CDR2 are MNHNS and SASEGT. The CDR3 has 13 residues.

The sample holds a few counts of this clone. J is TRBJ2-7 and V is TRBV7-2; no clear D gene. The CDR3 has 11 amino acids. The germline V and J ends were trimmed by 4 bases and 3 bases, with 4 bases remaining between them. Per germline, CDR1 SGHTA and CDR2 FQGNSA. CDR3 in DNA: TGTGCCAGCAGCTCTTACTACGAGCAGTACTTC. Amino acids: CASSSYYEQYF.

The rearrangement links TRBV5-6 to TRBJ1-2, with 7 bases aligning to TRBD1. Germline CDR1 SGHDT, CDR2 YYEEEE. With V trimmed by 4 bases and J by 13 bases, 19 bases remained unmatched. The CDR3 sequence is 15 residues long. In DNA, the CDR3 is TGTGCCAGCAGCGAATCGACAGGGCCCCTAAACGTTCTCACCTTC. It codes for CASSESTGPLNVLTF.

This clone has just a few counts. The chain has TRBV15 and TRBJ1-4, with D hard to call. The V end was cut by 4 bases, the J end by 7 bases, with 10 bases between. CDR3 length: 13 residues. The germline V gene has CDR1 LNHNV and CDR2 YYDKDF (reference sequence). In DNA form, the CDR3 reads TGTGCCACCAGCACGGATGTGGGTGAAAAACTGTTTTTT. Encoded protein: CATSTDVGEKLFF.

This CDR3 is CASSTTAQGEQYF. Here the CDR3 DNA reads TGTGCCAGCAGTACGACAGCCCAGGGCGAGCAGTACTTC. This chain connects TRBV7-3 to TRBJ2-7, with a weak D call TRBD1 (5 bases). The CDR3 has 13 amino acids. V lost 6 bases and J lost 6, with 15 bases in between. Per the germline V gene, CDR1 is SGHTA and CDR2 is FQGTGA. The variable domain in full, completed from reference TRBV7-3 and TRBJ2-7, reads GAGVSQTPSNKVTEKGKYVELRCDPISGHTALYWYRQSLGQGPEFLIYFQGTGAADDSGLPNDRFFAVRPEGSVSTLKIQRTERGDSAVYLCASSTTAQGEQYFGPGTRLTVT.

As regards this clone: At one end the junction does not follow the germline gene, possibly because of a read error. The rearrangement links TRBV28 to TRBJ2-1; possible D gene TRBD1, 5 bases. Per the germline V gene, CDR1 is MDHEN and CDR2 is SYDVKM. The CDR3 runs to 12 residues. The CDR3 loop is CAGSRDYNEQFF. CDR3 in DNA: TGTGCCGGCAGCAGGGATTACAATGAGCAGTTCTTC.

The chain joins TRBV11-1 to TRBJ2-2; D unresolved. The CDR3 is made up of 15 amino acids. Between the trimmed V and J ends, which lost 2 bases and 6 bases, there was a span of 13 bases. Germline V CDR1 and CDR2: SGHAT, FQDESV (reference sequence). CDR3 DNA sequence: TGTGCCAGCAGCTTACACGACATTCTGCCCGGGGAGCTGTTTTTT. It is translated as CASSLHDILPGELFF.

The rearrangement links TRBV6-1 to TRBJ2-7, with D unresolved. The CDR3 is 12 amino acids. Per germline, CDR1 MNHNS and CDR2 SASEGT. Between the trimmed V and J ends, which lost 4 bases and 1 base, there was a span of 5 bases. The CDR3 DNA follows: TGTGCCAGCAGTGTATTATCCTACGAGCAGTACTTC. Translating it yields CASSVLSYEQYF.

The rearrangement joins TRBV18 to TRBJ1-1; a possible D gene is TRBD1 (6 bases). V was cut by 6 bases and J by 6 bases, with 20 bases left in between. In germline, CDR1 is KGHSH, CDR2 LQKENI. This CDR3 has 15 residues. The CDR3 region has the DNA TGTGCCAGCTCCCAGGTAACAGGGAAGGGACCTGAAGCTTTCTTT. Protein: CASSQVTGKGPEAFF.

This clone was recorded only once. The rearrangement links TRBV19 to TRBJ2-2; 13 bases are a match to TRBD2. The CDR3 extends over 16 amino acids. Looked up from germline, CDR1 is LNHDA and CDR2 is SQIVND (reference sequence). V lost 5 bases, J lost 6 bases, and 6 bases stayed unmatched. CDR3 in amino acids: CASSVGLAGVAGELFF. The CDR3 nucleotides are TGTGCCAGTAGTGTCGGACTAGCGGGAGTGGCCGGGGAGCTGTTTTTT. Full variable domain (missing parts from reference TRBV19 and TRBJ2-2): DGGITQSPKYLFRKEGQNVTLSCEQNLNHDAMYWYRQDPGQGLRLIYYSQIVNDFQKGDIAEGYSVSREKKESFPLTVTSAQKNPTAFYLCASSVGLAGVAGELFFGEGSRLTVL.

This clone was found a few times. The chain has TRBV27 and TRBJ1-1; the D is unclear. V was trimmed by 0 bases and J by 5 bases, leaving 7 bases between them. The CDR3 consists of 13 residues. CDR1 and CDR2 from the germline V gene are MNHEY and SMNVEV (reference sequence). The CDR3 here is CASSLSKQTEAFF. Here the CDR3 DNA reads TGTGCCAGCAGTTTATCGAAACAGACTGAAGCTTTCTTT.

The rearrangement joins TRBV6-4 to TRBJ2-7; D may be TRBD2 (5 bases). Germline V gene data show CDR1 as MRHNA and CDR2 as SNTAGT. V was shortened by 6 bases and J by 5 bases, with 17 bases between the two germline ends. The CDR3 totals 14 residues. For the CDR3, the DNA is TGTGCCAGCAGCCACTGGCCTAGCAGAAACGAGCAGTACTTC. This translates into CASSHWPSRNEQYF.

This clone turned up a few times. CDR3 loop: CASSQDSAGGGNQPQHF. In DNA form, the CDR3 reads TGCGCCAGCAGCCAAGATTCGGCAGGGGGAGGCAATCAGCCCCAGCATTTT. The rearrangement uses TRBV4-1 and TRBJ1-5; TRBD1 matches at 7 bases. This CDR3 has 17 residues. V was clipped by 0 bases and J by 2 bases; unmatched bases: 7. Germline V lookup: CDR1 MGHRA, CDR2 YSYEKL.